This T cell receptor beta chain was documented in a study of cytomegalovirus exposure and HLA in healthy donors. The CDR3 is 12 amino acids. The germline CDR1 and CDR2 sequences are ENHRY and SYGVKD. J gave up 9 bases and V 8 bases, and 7 bases lay outside the gene matches. With 60 Vbeta and 13 Jbeta primers, the PCR was carried out. Clones were sequenced by immunoSEQ multiplex PCR, and TCRdb holds only the in-frame ones, with some missing. In total, the table holds about 50,000 clones. General observations from the study: According to reports, the classifier identified cytomegalovirus status with high specificity and sensitivity.

As concerns this clone: Its antigen is as yet unknown.

Sequenced sample: PBMCs. The receptor was isolated from a woman aged 55-69 years in good health and CMV-seropositive. The chain uses TRBV10-3 and TRBJ2-7; 10 positions match TRBD1. CDR3 sequence (DNA): TGTGCCATCCGGGACAGGGGAGGCGGGCAGTACTTC. It codes for CAIRDRGGGQYF.